The entry below gives a single TCR beta chain sequence along with its context. This record belongs to a study of T cell responses to AZD1222 COVID-19 vaccine. Germline CDR1 reads MDHEN; CDR2 reads SYDVKM. Trimming stripped 6 bases from V and 2 bases from J, with 10 bases between. This CDR3 comprises 13 residues. Repertoires were generated with immunoSEQ multiplex PCR, while TCRdb's copy carries only in-frame clones and drops some. The sample includes some 150,000 clones, under 95% of them seen just once. The gene calls are TRBV28 and TRBJ1-2, with TRBD1 as a possible D gene (6 bases). The receptor's source is an adult in good health. The sample consisted of peripheral blood, taken on day 0 of AZD1222 vaccination. This CDR3 is CASSGQLNYGYTF. Here the CDR3 DNA reads TGTGCCAGCAGCGGACAGCTAAACTATGGCTACACCTTC.